This T cell receptor beta chain derives from a study of neoadjuvant nivolumab and ipilimumab in lung cancer. Sequencing was performed with immunoSEQ multiplex PCR; in TCRdb, only in-frame clones are kept and a portion is missing. The sample holds 25,000 to 30,000 clones; about three quarters are singletons and the top ten take about 20%. This CDR3 is 13 amino acids long. The V and J ends lost 3 bases and 6 bases, in that order; junction bases with no gene match: 4. In germline, CDR1 is GTSNPN, CDR2 SVGIG (reference sequence). V is TRBV30 and J is TRBJ1-5; 8 bases are shared with TRBD1. The TCR was taken from an adult with non-small cell lung cancer. The sample was tumor tissue, taken after neoadjuvant nivolumab, alone or with ipilimumab, at or shortly before surgery. The CDR3 DNA reads as TGTGCCTGGAGCGCAGGGGGCCTTCAGCCCCAGCATTTT. Amino acid sequence: CAWSAGGLQPQHF.